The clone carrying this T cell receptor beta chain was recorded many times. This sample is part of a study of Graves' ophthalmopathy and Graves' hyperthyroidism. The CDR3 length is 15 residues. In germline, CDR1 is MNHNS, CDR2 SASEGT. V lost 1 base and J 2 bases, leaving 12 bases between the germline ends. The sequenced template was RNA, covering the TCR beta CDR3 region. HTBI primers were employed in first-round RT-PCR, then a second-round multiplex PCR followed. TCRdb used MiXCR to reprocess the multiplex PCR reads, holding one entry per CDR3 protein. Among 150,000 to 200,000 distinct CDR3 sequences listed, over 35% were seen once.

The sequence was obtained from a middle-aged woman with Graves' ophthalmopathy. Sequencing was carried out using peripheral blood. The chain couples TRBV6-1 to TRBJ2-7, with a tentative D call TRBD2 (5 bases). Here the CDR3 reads CASSEGSVRTYEQYF. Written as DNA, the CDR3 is TGTGCCAGCAGTGAAGGTAGCGTGAGGACCTACGAGCAGTACTTC.